The source of this T cell receptor beta chain is a study of PD-1 blockade in classical Hodgkin lymphoma. Findings of the study overall: Differences between repertoires have undefined causes, possibly disease activity or prior therapy.

V was shortened by 5 bases and J by 5 bases, with 18 bases between the two germline ends. This CDR3 has 15 amino acids. Germline lookup yields CDR1 MDHEN and CDR2 SYDVKM. In regard to this clone: Its antigen is unknown.

The repertoire was sequenced with immunoSEQ multiplex PCR; TCRdb's copy has only in-frame clones and lacks some. Here the sample spans roughly 100,000 clones, about nine tenths being singletons. The time point: cycle 4 day 1 (C4D1), after more than 5 weeks of nivolumab. All patients relapsed after autologous stem cell transplantation, and brentuximab vedotin exposure varied. The receptor was isolated from a human donor with classical Hodgkin lymphoma. The material sequenced was peripheral blood mononuclear cells (PBMCs), taken before the fourth cycle of nivolumab. The rearrangement joins TRBV28 to TRBJ2-5; possibly TRBD1 for D (6 bases). The CDR3 DNA reads as TGTGCCAGCAGTCGGACAGCGACGAAGTCCGAGACCCAGTACTTC. Protein sequence: CASSRTATKSETQYF.